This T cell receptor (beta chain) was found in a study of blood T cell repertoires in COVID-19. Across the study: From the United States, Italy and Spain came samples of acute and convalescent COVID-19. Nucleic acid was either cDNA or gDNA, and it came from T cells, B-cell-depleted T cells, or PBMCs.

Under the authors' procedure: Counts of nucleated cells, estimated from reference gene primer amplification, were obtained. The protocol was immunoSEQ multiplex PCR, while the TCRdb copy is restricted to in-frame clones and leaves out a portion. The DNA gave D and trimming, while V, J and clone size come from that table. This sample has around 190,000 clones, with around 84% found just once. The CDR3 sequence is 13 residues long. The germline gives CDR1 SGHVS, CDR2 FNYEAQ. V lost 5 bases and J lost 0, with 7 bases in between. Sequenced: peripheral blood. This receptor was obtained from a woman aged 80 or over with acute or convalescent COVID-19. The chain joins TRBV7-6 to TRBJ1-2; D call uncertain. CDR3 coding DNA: TGTGCCAGCAGCCCTAATACTAACTATGGCTACACCTTC. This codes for CASSPNTNYGYTF.